Listed below are T cell receptor beta chains from one sample, sequenced in a study of shared clonotypes between healthy human individuals. This table comes from immunoSEQ multiplex PCR, and its TCRdb copy is limited to in-frame clones, with some not included. The top ten hold around 1.7% of the sample, which has around 1.9 million clones, roughly 91% seen once. Source material: naive CD8+ T cells from PBMCs. The receptors were sampled from a man aged 18 to 35 in good health. Some clones in this sample may be carry-over from other donors' samples. The CDR3 runs from the conserved cysteine through the conserved F or W. Fields, in order: D gene, V gene, clone size, J gene, CDR3 protein, CDR3 DNA. A D gene is named only where the DNA matches it firmly. Not every row has a clone size; where given, it reads once, few, many or a size class.

-	TRBV9	-	TRBJ2-2	CASSPDGRGVRTGELFF	TGTGCCAGCAGCCCAGATGGGCGGGGCGTGCGGACCGGGGAGCTGTTTTTT
TRBD1	TRBV5-1	-	TRBJ2-6	CASSPPGGAGANVLTF	TGCGCCAGCAGCCCTCCAGGGGGTGCTGGGGCCAACGTCCTGACTTTC
-	TRBV7-9	-	TRBJ1-1	CASSLAVPEAFF	TGTGCCAGCAGCTTAGCGGTACCTGAAGCTTTCTTT
-	TRBV4-3	-	TRBJ2-1	CASSPAGMRDNEQFF	TGCGCCAGCAGCCCAGCGGGCATGCGGGACAATGAGCAGTTCTTC
TRBD1	TRBV29-1	few	TRBJ1-1	CSGGKGAYTEAFF	TGCAGCGGCGGGAAGGGGGCGTACACTGAAGCTTTCTTT
-	TRBV27	few	TRBJ1-1	CASSSRGQNTEAFF	TGTGCCAGCAGTTCGCGGGGACAGAACACTGAAGCTTTCTTT
TRBD2	TRBV28	-	TRBJ2-1	CASRLAGGPDEQFF	TGTGCCAGCAGGCTAGCGGGAGGGCCGGATGAGCAGTTCTTC
-	TRBV4-1	-	TRBJ2-2	CASSPRATGELFF	TGCGCCAGCAGCCCAAGAGCCACCGGGGAGCTGTTTTTT
-	TRBV27	-	TRBJ2-1	CASMVPYNPYNEQFF	TGTGCCAGCATGGTCCCTTACAACCCCTACAATGAGCAGTTCTTC
-	TRBV6-1	-	TRBJ2-7	CASSDRSTYEQYF	TGTGCCAGCAGTGACAGGTCCACCTACGAGCAGTACTTC
-	TRBV28	-	TRBJ2-5	CASSLVGPETQYF	TGTGCCAGCAGTTTGGTGGGGCCGGAGACCCAGTACTTC
-	TRBV5-6	once	TRBJ2-7	CASSLYYRDSPYEQYF	TGTGCCAGCAGCTTATATTACAGGGATAGCCCCTACGAGCAGTACTTC
-	TRBV19	-	TRBJ2-7	CASSIGLTYEQYF	TGTGCCAGTAGTATCGGCCTCACCTACGAGCAGTACTTC
-	TRBV28	-	TRBJ2-5	CASSLMGKTQYF	TGTGCCAGCAGTTTAATGGGAAAGACCCAGTACTTC
-	TRBV7-9	-	TRBJ2-3	CASSLANYGTDTQYF	TGTGCCAGCAGCTTAGCGAACTACGGGACAGATACGCAGTATTTT
-	TRBV28	-	TRBJ2-4	CASSFRGNLAKNIQYF	TGTGCCAGCAGTTTTAGGGGAAATCTAGCCAAAAACATTCAGTACTTC
TRBD1	TRBV6-5	-	TRBJ2-7	CASSYQGVFYEQYF	TGTGCCAGCAGTTACCAGGGGGTTTTCTACGAGCAGTACTTC
TRBD1	TRBV9	-	TRBJ1-1	CASSANRDRVDTEAFF	TGTGCCAGCAGCGCAAACCGGGACAGGGTGGACACTGAAGCTTTCTTT
TRBD1	TRBV6-1	once	TRBJ1-5	CASSVSKGAQGPQHF	TGTGCCAGCAGTGTATCCAAGGGGGCTCAAGGGCCCCAGCATTTT
TRBD2	TRBV9	once	TRBJ2-3	CASSEGLGTDTQYF	TGTGCCAGCAGCGAAGGACTAGGCACAGATACGCAGTATTTT
-	TRBV14	-	TRBJ2-7	CASSLGNEQYF	TGTGCCAGCAGCCTCGGTAACGAGCAGTACTTC
TRBD2	TRBV27	-	TRBJ2-3	CASSLAGGRTDTQYF	TGTGCCAGCAGTTTAGCGGGAGGTCGGACAGATACGCAGTATTTT
TRBD2	TRBV11-2	-	TRBJ2-5	CASSSGLAGVWAQYF	TGTGCCAGCAGCTCCGGACTAGCGGGAGTGTGGGCCCAGTACTTC
-	TRBV28	-	TRBJ1-2	CASSFPGREHYGYTF	TGTGCCAGCAGTTTCCCGGGGAGGGAGCACTATGGCTACACCTTC
TRBD2	TRBV27	-	TRBJ2-5	CASSPVGTTQETQYF	TGTGCCAGCAGTCCCGTGGGGACTACCCAAGAGACCCAGTACTTC
TRBD1	TRBV13	-	TRBJ1-2	CASSSGTAFYGYTF	TGTGCCAGCAGCTCCGGGACAGCTTTCTATGGCTACACCTTC
TRBD2	TRBV18	-	TRBJ2-3	CASSPPGLAGESTDTQYF	TGTGCCAGCTCACCTCCGGGACTAGCGGGAGAAAGCACAGATACGCAGTATTTT
-	TRBV7-2	-	TRBJ1-1	CASSFSGNTEAFF	TGTGCCAGCAGCTTTTCAGGGAACACTGAAGCTTTCTTT
-	TRBV5-4	-	TRBJ1-2	CASSLPGEGLYGYTF	TGTGCCAGCAGCCTGCCTGGGGAAGGACTCTATGGCTACACCTTC
-	TRBV19	-	TRBJ1-2	CASSPGRTYGYTF	TGTGCCAGTAGCCCGGGGCGCACCTATGGCTACACCTTC
TRBD2	TRBV4-1	-	TRBJ2-7	CASSPRGPAGGEQYF	TGCGCCAGCAGCCCGCGAGGGCCAGCGGGAGGCGAGCAGTACTTC
-	TRBV7-3	-	TRBJ2-5	CASSWTRQETQYF	TGTGCCAGCAGCTGGACTCGTCAAGAGACCCAGTACTTC
-	TRBV6-5	-	TRBJ2-1	CASSYMRGNNEQFF	TGTGCCAGCAGTTACATGCGGGGTAACAATGAGCAGTTCTTC
-	TRBV28	-	TRBJ2-1	CASSPTVWDLVPDEQFF	TGTGCCAGCAGTCCCACAGTCTGGGACCTAGTGCCCGATGAGCAGTTCTTC
-	TRBV11-1	-	TRBJ1-2	CASSSLTAYGYTF	TGTGCCAGCAGCTCCCTGACAGCGTATGGCTACACCTTC
-	TRBV11-2	-	TRBJ1-3	CASSFRDWGPGNTIYF	TGTGCCAGCAGCTTCCGGGATTGGGGGCCGGGAAACACCATATATTTT
TRBD1	TRBV7-9	-	TRBJ1-1	CASSSPLGQTYRGNTEAFF	TGTGCCAGCAGCTCCCCCCTGGGACAGACATACAGAGGGAACACTGAAGCTTTCTTT
-	TRBV27	-	TRBJ2-7	CASTSIGASYEQYF	TGTGCCAGCACTTCGATAGGGGCCTCCTACGAGCAGTACTTC
-	TRBV28	-	TRBJ2-1	CASSPAGISYNEQFF	TGTGCCAGCAGTCCCGCAGGGATTTCCTACAATGAGCAGTTCTTC
-	TRBV29-1	once	TRBJ2-7	CSVQDGYEQYF	TGCAGCGTTCAGGACGGCTACGAGCAGTACTTC
-	TRBV4-3	-	TRBJ1-5	CASSQDRAFNQPQHF	TGCGCCAGCAGCCAAGACAGGGCATTCAATCAGCCCCAGCATTTT
TRBD2	TRBV7-9	once	TRBJ2-1	CASSLSSGGPYNEQFF	TGTGCCAGCAGCTTATCTAGCGGAGGGCCCTACAATGAGCAGTTCTTC
TRBD1	TRBV15	-	TRBJ2-7	CATSAERDRGRYEQYF	TGTGCCACCAGCGCAGAAAGGGACAGGGGGAGGTACGAGCAGTACTTC
-	TRBV2	-	TRBJ2-1	CASPGTTTNEQFF	TGTGCCAGCCCTGGGACAACCACCAATGAGCAGTTCTTC
TRBD1	TRBV27	-	TRBJ2-7	CASSPSAGQGAYEQYF	TGTGCCAGCAGTCCATCCGCGGGACAGGGCGCCTACGAGCAGTACTTC
TRBD2	TRBV27	-	TRBJ2-5	CASSYRGSGGWETQYF	TGTGCCAGCTCTTATAGAGGATCGGGAGGGTGGGAGACCCAGTACTTC